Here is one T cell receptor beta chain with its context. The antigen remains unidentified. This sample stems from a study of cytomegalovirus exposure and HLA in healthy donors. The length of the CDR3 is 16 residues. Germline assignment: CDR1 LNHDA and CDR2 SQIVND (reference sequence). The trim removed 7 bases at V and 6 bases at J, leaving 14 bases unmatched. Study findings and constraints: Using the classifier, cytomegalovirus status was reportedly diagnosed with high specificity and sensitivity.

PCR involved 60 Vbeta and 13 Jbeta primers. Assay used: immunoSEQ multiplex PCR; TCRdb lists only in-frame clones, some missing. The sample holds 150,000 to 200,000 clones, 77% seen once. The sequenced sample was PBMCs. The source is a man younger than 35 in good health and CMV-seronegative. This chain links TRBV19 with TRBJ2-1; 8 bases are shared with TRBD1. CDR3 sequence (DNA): TGTGCCAGTACCGATCCCGGCAGGGGGCTCTCCAATGAGCAGTTCTTC. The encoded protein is CASTDPGRGLSNEQFF.